These T cell receptor beta chains were read from a single sample in a study of breast tumors, draining lymph nodes, adjacent tissues. TCRdb used MiXCR to reprocess the multiplex PCR reads, holding one entry per CDR3 protein. Of around 150,000 distinct CDR3 sequences detected, approximately 20% appear once; the ten largest clones hold roughly 2.8%. Specimen: axillary lymph node tissue. All receptors derive from a female donor with breast cancer. Some clones in this sample may be carry-over from other donors' samples. Each CDR3 is given with its conserved first and last residue. Fields, in order: D gene, CDR3 length, V gene, J gene, clone size, CDR3 DNA, CDR3 protein. A D gene is named only where the DNA matches it firmly. Size values are once, few and many counts, or a class for expanded clones, and some rows have none.

>.|15|TRBV6-1|TRBJ1-3|many
TGTGCCAGCAGTGAACAAGTTGTCTCTGGAAACACCATATATTTT
CASSEQVVSGNTIYF
>.|12|TRBV20-1|TRBJ2-7|many
TGCAGTGCTAGGAGGGACCTATACGAGCAGTACTTC
CSARRDLYEQYF
>TRBD2|15|TRBV5-1|TRBJ2-7|.
TGCGCCAGCGGCTCAGGACTAGCGCACGTCGGCGGGCAGTACTTC
CASGSGLAHVGGQYF
>.|16|TRBV12-3/TRBV12-4|TRBJ1-4|few
TGTGCCAGCAGTTCTCGGCACGTTGCAACTAATGAAAAACTGTTTTTT
CASSSRHVATNEKLFF
>TRBD2|15|TRBV2|TRBJ2-7|.
TGTGCCAGCAGTGAGGGCGGTAGCGGGGCCTACGAGCAGTACTTC
CASSEGGSGAYEQYF
>TRBD1|13|TRBV11-3|TRBJ2-7|many
TGTGCCAGCAGCTGGGACAGTACCTACGAGCAGTACTTC
CASSWDSTYEQYF
>TRBD1|16|TRBV12-3/TRBV12-4|TRBJ2-4|.
TGTGCCAGCAGCCTTATGACAGGGGACGCCAAAAACATTCAGTACTTC
CASSLMTGDAKNIQYF
>TRBD2|13|TRBV20-1|TRBJ2-7|many
TGCAGTGCTCAGCGGGAGTCAGCCTACGAGCAGTACTTC
CSAQRESAYEQYF
>TRBD2|19|TRBV5-1|TRBJ2-1|many
TGCGCCAGCAGCTTGTTTGCCCGACTAGCGGGAGGGCGTAGCAATGAGCAGTTCTTC
CASSLFARLAGGRSNEQFF
>TRBD2|14|TRBV7-2|TRBJ2-2|.
TGTGCCAGCAGCCCACTTAGCGGGATGACGGAGCTGTTTTTT
CASSPLSGMTELFF
>TRBD1|15|TRBV4-1|TRBJ2-2|many
TGCGCCAGCAGCCAAGAGGGACAGTACACCGGGGAGCTGTTTTTT
CASSQEGQYTGELFF
>.|14|TRBV7-6|TRBJ1-2|many
TGTGCCAGCAGCCCCCCAGGACAGCTCTATGGCTACACCTTC
CASSPPGQLYGYTF
>TRBD2|16|TRBV29-1|TRBJ2-3|many
TGCAGCGTTGGGAGAGTAGCGGGAGGGACAACAGATACGCAGTATTTT
CSVGRVAGGTTDTQYF
>.|15|TRBV7-2|TRBJ2-1|many
TGTGCCAGCAGCTTAGATAGCCTAGCTTACAATGAGCAGTTCTTC
CASSLDSLAYNEQFF
>TRBD2|14|TRBV5-1|TRBJ2-3|many
TGCGCCAGGGGAAGAATACGGGGGGGAGATACGCAGTATTTT
CARGRIRGGDTQYF
>.|11|TRBV7-8|TRBJ2-7|.
TGTGCCAGCAGCAAGAGGGGCGAGCAGTACTTC
CASSKRGEQYF
>.|13|TRBV14|TRBJ2-7|many
TGTGCCAGCAGCCAAGCGCGGGGTGGCGAGCAGTACTTC
CASSQARGGEQYF
>TRBD2|14|TRBV12-3/TRBV12-4|TRBJ2-5|.
TGCGCCAGCATTATAGCGGGAGCGGGGGAGACCCAGTACTTC
CASIIAGAGETQYF
>.|15|TRBV7-8|TRBJ2-3|.
TGTGCCAGCAGCTTGGGGAATGGGTACACAGATACGCAGTATTTT
CASSLGNGYTDTQYF
>.|14|TRBV6-6|TRBJ2-3|many
TGTGCCAGCAATTTAGGGGCTAGCACAGATACGCAGTATTTT
CASNLGASTDTQYF
>TRBD2|13|TRBV9|TRBJ2-3|many
TGTGCCAGCGGGCGGGAGGGCACAGATACGCAGTATTTT
CASGREGTDTQYF
>.|11|TRBV19|TRBJ2-3|many
TGTGCCAGTAGTATTGAGGGCACGCAGTATTTT
CASSIEGTQYF
>TRBD1|14|TRBV6-2/TRBV6-3|TRBJ2-5|many
TGTGCCAGCAGAGGGGGGACAGGGCAAGAGACCCAGTACTTC
CASRGGTGQETQYF
>TRBD2|13|TRBV7-6|TRBJ2-1|many
TGTGCCAGCTCCGGGACCCAGCGGGGTGAGCAGTTCTTC
CASSGTQRGEQFF
>.|15|TRBV19|TRBJ2-5|.
TGTGCCAGTAGTCCAGGGGAGGGGGGTCAAGAGACCCAGTACTTC
CASSPGEGGQETQYF
>TRBD1|17|TRBV2|TRBJ2-3|many
TGTGCCAGCAAACCCCTCCCGACAGGGCCTAGCACAGATACGCAGTATTTT
CASKPLPTGPSTDTQYF
>TRBD1|14|TRBV6-4|TRBJ1-6|many
TGTGCCAGCAGTCCCGGGACAGAGAATTCACCCCTCCACTTT
CASSPGTENSPLHF
>TRBD2|22|TRBV20-1|TRBJ2-2|.
TGCAGTGCTAGAGATTACGCGACTAGCGGGAGGCCGAATTTTAACTCGACCGGGGAGCTGTTTTTT
CSARDYATSGRPNFNSTGELFF
>TRBD2|16|TRBV7-2|TRBJ2-5|many
TGTGCCAGCAGCCCCCAAACTAGCGGGAGGTTAGAGACCCAGTACTTC
CASSPQTSGRLETQYF
>.|13|TRBV18|TRBJ2-5|.
TGTGCCAGCTCACCCGCAGATGTAGGGACCCAGTACTTC
CASSPADVGTQYF
>TRBD1|15|TRBV29-1|TRBJ2-1|many
TGCAGCGTTGAGTACGAAGACAGGGGGCGGGTTGAGCAGTTCTTC
CSVEYEDRGRVEQFF
>.|14|TRBV11-2|TRBJ2-7|many
TGTGCCAGCAGCCCAAGGTTGGGTCCCTACGAGCAGTACTTC
CASSPRLGPYEQYF
>.|15|TRBV7-6|TRBJ1-2|many
TGTGCCAGCAGCCCCGTCTTCAGGGAGGGATATGGCTACACCTTC
CASSPVFREGYGYTF
>.|15|TRBV7-2|TRBJ2-3|many
TGTGCCAGCAGCTTAGCCCGGACTACAGCAGATACGCAGTATTTT
CASSLARTTADTQYF
>TRBD2|17|TRBV4-1|TRBJ2-5|many
TGCGCCAGCAGCCAAAATGTAGCGGGAGGAAATAGAGAGACCCAGTACTTC
CASSQNVAGGNRETQYF
>.|14|TRBV5-1|TRBJ2-1|many
TGCGCCAGCAGCTCGGCGGGGACAAGGAATGAGCAGTTCTTC
CASSSAGTRNEQFF
>.|14|TRBV27|TRBJ1-4|.
TGTGCCAGCAGTCTCACCGGTTTACGGGAAAAACTGTTTTTT
CASSLTGLREKLFF
>.|13|TRBV7-2|TRBJ2-5|many
TGTGCCAGCAGCTTAACCCCTCCCGGAACCCAGTACTTC
CASSLTPPGTQYF
>.|16|TRBV30|TRBJ2-4|few
TGTGCCTGGAGTGTACCGACAGTCCTAGCCAAAAACATTCAGTACTTC
CAWSVPTVLAKNIQYF
>TRBD1|13|TRBV20-1|TRBJ2-1|many
TGCAGTGCTTTTATAATAGGGACAGGGCATGAGTTCTTC
CSAFIIGTGHEFF
>TRBD1|14|TRBV5-8|TRBJ2-2|few
TGTGCCAGCAGCATTAACAGGGGTTCCGGGGAGCTGTTTTTT
CASSINRGSGELFF
>.|13|TRBV12-3/TRBV12-4|TRBJ2-5|.
TGTGCCAGCAGTTTATCGGACAAAGAGACCCAGTACTTC
CASSLSDKETQYF
>TRBD1|15|TRBV28|TRBJ2-7|.
TGTGCCAGCCAAGTTGAGGGACAGGGTCTCTACGAGCAGTACTTC
CASQVEGQGLYEQYF
>TRBD2|16|TRBV9|TRBJ2-7|many
TGTGCCAGCAGCCCTCACGCCGGGACTAGCGGATACGAGCAGTACTTC
CASSPHAGTSGYEQYF
>.|14|TRBV28|TRBJ2-7|many
TGTGCCAGCAGTATCCGCACCCACATGGCCGAGCAGTACTTC
CASSIRTHMAEQYF
>.|16|TRBV28|TRBJ1-2|.
TGTGCCAGCAGAGAAGCAGGGGACTTTACAAACTATGGCTACACCTTC
CASREAGDFTNYGYTF
>.|15|TRBV10-3|TRBJ2-3|many
TGTGCCATCAGCCGGGGACAAAGGGGCACAGATACGCAGTATTTT
CAISRGQRGTDTQYF
>.|18|TRBV20-1|TRBJ2-5|few
TGCAGCGCAGGGGGGCGCGGTGCGCCATCCGCCGTACAAGAGACCCAGTACTTC
CSAGGRGAPSAVQETQYF
>TRBD2|16|TRBV5-4|TRBJ2-5|.
TGTGCCAGCAGCCCGGGACTAGCGGGAGGGGTAGAGACCCAGTACTTC
CASSPGLAGGVETQYF
>.|13|TRBV5-5|TRBJ2-2|many
TGTGCCAGCAGCCCCCTTGGGACCGGGGAGCTGTTTTTT
CASSPLGTGELFF
>TRBD1|14|TRBV12-3/TRBV12-4|TRBJ2-7|many
TGTGCCAGCAGTACGGGACAGGGTTACGGCGAGCAGTACTTC
CASSTGQGYGEQYF
>.|18|TRBV3-1|TRBJ2-1|.
TGTGCCAGCAGCCAAGACTCTCGCCTGGCAAGATCCTACAATGAGCAGTTCTTC
CASSQDSRLARSYNEQFF
>.|14|TRBV12-3/TRBV12-4|TRBJ2-7|many
TGTGCCGGCAGTTTAGTGGACAACAAACACGAGCAGTACTTC
CAGSLVDNKHEQYF
>.|11|TRBV6-2/TRBV6-3|TRBJ2-4|few
TGTGCCGGCGGGACAGAAAACATTCAGTACTTC
CAGGTENIQYF
>.|12|TRBV27|TRBJ2-3|.
TGTGCCAGCAGTTTCCGAGGGACACCATTGTATTTT
CASSFRGTPLYF
>.|14|TRBV12-3/TRBV12-4|TRBJ2-1|many
TGTGCCAGCAGTTTAGTAGACAGCTACAATGAGCAGTTCTTC
CASSLVDSYNEQFF
>TRBD1|18|TRBV9|TRBJ2-2|many
TGTGCCAGCAGCTTCACAGGGGGTCATGTCCTTAGCCCCGGGGAGCTGTTTTTT
CASSFTGGHVLSPGELFF
>TRBD2|16|TRBV20-1|TRBJ2-3|many
TGCAGTGTCCCGAGAGTAGCGGGAGATCGGACAGATACGCAGTATTTT
CSVPRVAGDRTDTQYF
>.|15|TRBV12-3/TRBV12-4|TRBJ2-7|many
TGTGCCAGCAGTTTAGTGGAACTGGGTTCCTACGAGCAGTACTTC
CASSLVELGSYEQYF
>TRBD2|14|TRBV19|TRBJ2-5|many
TGTGCCAGTAAGCCAGCGGGAGTAAAAGAGACCCAGTACTTC
CASKPAGVKETQYF